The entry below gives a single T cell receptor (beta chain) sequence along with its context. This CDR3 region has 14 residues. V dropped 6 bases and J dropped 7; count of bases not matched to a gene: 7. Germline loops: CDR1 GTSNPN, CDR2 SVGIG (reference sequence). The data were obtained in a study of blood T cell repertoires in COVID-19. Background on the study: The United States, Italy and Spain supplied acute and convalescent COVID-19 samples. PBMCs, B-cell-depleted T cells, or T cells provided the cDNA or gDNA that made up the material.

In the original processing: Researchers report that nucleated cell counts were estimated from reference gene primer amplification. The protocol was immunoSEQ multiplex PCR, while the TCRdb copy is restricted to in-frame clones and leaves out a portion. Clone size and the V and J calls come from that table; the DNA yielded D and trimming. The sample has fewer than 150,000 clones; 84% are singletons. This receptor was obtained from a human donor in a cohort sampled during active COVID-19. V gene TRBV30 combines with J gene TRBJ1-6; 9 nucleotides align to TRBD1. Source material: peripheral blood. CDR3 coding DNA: TGTGCCTGTCTCCCTGGGACAGGGAATTCACCCCTCCACTTT. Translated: CACLPGTGNSPLHF.